The next 27 T cell receptor beta chains were all read from a single sample in a study of T cells in Graves' hyperthyroidism and ophthalmopathy. TCR beta CDR3 sequences were amplified from RNA transcripts. The HTBI primer set drove a first-round RT-PCR of the TCR CDR3. TCRdb recomputed calls from the multiplex PCR reads with MiXCR, one row per CDR3 protein. The sample holds some 420,000 distinct CDR3 sequences, roughly 13% seen once. Source material: blood. These receptors were obtained from a woman aged 18-30 years with Graves' hyperthyroidism.

V is TRBV10-3 and J is TRBJ1-5, with D possibly matching TRBD1 (6 bases). V was cut by 11 bases and J by 3 bases, with 14 bases left in between. CDR1 and CDR2 from the germline V gene are ENHRY and SYGVKD. This CDR3 contains 13 residues. The CDR3, as DNA: TGTGCCCCCTTCCGGGACAACAATCAGCCCCAGCATTTT. The encoded protein is CAPFRDNNQPQHF.

This clonotype was picked up many times. The chain combines TRBV12-3 or TRBV12-4 with TRBJ2-5; 7 positions agree with TRBD2. The CDR3 covers 13 residues. V lost 5 bases to trimming and J lost 10 bases; unmatched junction nucleotides: 10. The CDR3 is CASSPYVREVQYF. CDR3 DNA: TGTGCCAGCAGTCCCTACGTCCGGGAGGTCCAGTACTTC.

V gene TRBV7-9 combines with J gene TRBJ1-3; no reliable D call. The CDR3 covers 15 residues. Trimming took off 7 bases at V and 4 bases at J, with 17 bases between the two ends. CDR1 is SEHNR and CDR2 is FQNEAQ in the germline V gene (reference sequence). CDR3 DNA: TGTGCCAGCACCTCTGTGGGAGTCCTGGGAAACACCATATATTTT. Amino acids: CASTSVGVLGNTIYF.

This clonotype was found a few times. The chain couples TRBV9 to TRBJ2-1, with D unresolved. Germline-derived CDR1 and CDR2 are SGDLS and YYNGEE. The V end was cut by 3 bases, the J end by 1 base, with 5 bases between. The CDR3 is 13 residues long. The CDR3 protein is CASSDPSYNEQFF. The CDR3 DNA reads TGTGCCAGCAGCGACCCTTCCTACAATGAGCAGTTCTTC.

This clonotype has at least ten counts. The chain uses TRBV19 and TRBJ1-5; D gene ambiguous. The length of the CDR3 is 13 residues. Germline V CDR1 and CDR2: LNHDA, SQIVND (reference sequence). The V and J ends lost 7 bases and 5 bases respectively, with 12 bases between them. The CDR3 sequence: CASTQRPYQPQHF. CDR3 bases: TGTGCCAGTACCCAGAGACCGTATCAGCCCCAGCATTTT.

This rearrangement joins TRBV7-2 to TRBJ2-7, with TRBD2 identical over 8 bases. J was trimmed by 4 bases and V by 7 bases; bases with no gene match: 9. This CDR3 is 14 amino acids long. Germline V gene data show CDR1 as SGHTA and CDR2 as FQGNSA. The chain's CDR3 is CASTPQRESYEQYF. CDR3 coding DNA: TGTGCCAGCACCCCCCAGCGGGAGAGTTACGAGCAGTACTTC.

This clonotype was recorded at least ten times. The CDR3 is CATQGTVGTDTQYF. In DNA, the CDR3 is TGTGCCACCCAAGGGACCGTAGGGACAGATACGCAGTATTTT. The chain recombines TRBV28 with TRBJ2-3; D might be TRBD1 or TRBD2, each matching 5 bases. Trimming stripped 10 bases from V and 3 bases from J, with 17 bases between. Germline V lookup: CDR1 MDHEN, CDR2 SYDVKM. The CDR3 spans 14 residues.

This sequence joins TRBV30 and TRBJ1-4, with TRBD1 matching 7 bases. CDR1 and CDR2 from the germline V gene are GTSNPN and SVGIG (reference sequence). Trimming took 1 base from V and 8 from J; bases not matched to a gene: 4. The CDR3 has 13 residues. The CDR3 loop reads CAWSGDREEKLFF. CDR3 sequence (DNA): TGTGCCTGGAGTGGAGACAGGGAAGAAAAACTGTTTTTT.

This rearrangement joins TRBV28 to TRBJ1-1; D not resolved. Trimming removed 6 bases from V and 5 bases from J, with 4 bases in between. The V gene's germline CDR1 is MDHEN and CDR2 SYDVKM. CDR3 length: 10 residues. CDR3 DNA: TGTGCCAGCAGGCGAACTGAAGCTTTCTTT. This sequence encodes CASRRTEAFF.

This clonotype is judged medium-sized. The chain recombines TRBV7-9 with TRBJ2-5; possibly TRBD2 for D (6 bases). This CDR3 region has 14 residues. Trimming took off 1 base at V and 5 bases at J, with 11 bases between the two ends. CDR1 is SEHNR, CDR2 FQNEAQ, per germline (reference sequence). The DNA of the CDR3 is TGTGCCAGCAGCTTAGAGGTGGGAGGTGAGACCCAGTACTTC. It is translated as CASSLEVGGETQYF.

This clonotype was seen many times. The chain is built from TRBV30 and TRBJ1-1; D may be TRBD1 (5 bases). The V and J ends lost 3 bases and 2 bases respectively, with 7 bases between them. The length of the CDR3 is 12 residues. The germline V gene encodes CDR1 GTSNPN and CDR2 SVGIG (reference sequence). This CDR3 is CAWSRDNTEAFF. The DNA for the CDR3 is TGTGCCTGGAGCCGGGACAACACTGAAGCTTTCTTT.

The gene calls are TRBV6-1 and TRBJ1-5; D may be TRBD1 (5 bases). The germline gives CDR1 MNHNS, CDR2 SASEGT. Trimming removed 1 base at V and 2 bases at J, with 6 bases between. The CDR3 has 14 residues. The CDR3 is CASSEGQRNQPQHF. The CDR3 bases are TGTGCCAGCAGTGAAGGACAGCGCAATCAGCCCCAGCATTTT.

This clonotype occurred many times. This chain links TRBV27 with TRBJ2-1; 7 bases fit TRBD1. This CDR3 has 15 residues. Germline loops: CDR1 MNHEY, CDR2 SMNVEV (reference sequence). The J segment lost 7 bases and the V segment lost 6 bases, leaving 12 bases of the junction unmatched. CDR3 sequence reads: CASSGDSGHPNEQFF. The CDR3 DNA sequence: TGTGCCAGCAGCGGGGACAGCGGACATCCTAATGAGCAGTTCTTC.

J is TRBJ1-1 and V is TRBV19, with 7 nucleotides matching TRBD1. Germline CDR1 and CDR2: LNHDA and SQIVND (reference sequence). CDR3 length: 15 amino acids. Trimming cost V 5 bases and J 1 base; bases outside gene matches: 7. The CDR3 sequence is CASSLPDRPNTEAFF. CDR3 sequence (DNA): TGTGCCAGTAGTTTACCGGACAGGCCGAACACTGAAGCTTTCTTT.

This clonotype was recorded at least ten times. The chain links TRBV5-4 to TRBJ2-5, with D unclear. With 0 bases removed from V and 5 bases from J, the gap between germline ends came to 11 bases. Germline CDR1 and CDR2: SGHNT and YYREEE (reference sequence). This CDR3 has 14 residues. CDR3 nucleotides: TGTGCCAGCAGCTTGGAGCCCCATGGGGAGACCCAGTACTTC. Its translation: CASSLEPHGETQYF.

As concerns this clonotype: This may stem from a read error, because a much larger clone lies one nucleotide away. The CDR3 carries no conserved terminal phenylalanine or tryptophan, so it likely arises from a read error. The V and J genes are TRBV6-6 and TRBJ2-1; either TRBD1 or TRBD2 may supply D (5 bases each). Germline CDR1 and CDR2: MNHNY and SVGAGI (reference sequence). The germline V and J ends were trimmed by 0 bases and 5 bases, with 11 bases remaining between them. The CDR3 spans 15 residues. CDR3 sequence: CASSYSIGTDNEQFL. The CDR3 DNA reads TGTGCCAGCAGTTACTCGATCGGGACGGACAATGAGCAGTTCCTC.

This clonotype was found many times. The chain uses TRBV27 and TRBJ2-3, with D possibly matching TRBD2 (6 bases). V lost 7 bases and J lost 4, with 24 bases in between. Germline V gene data show CDR1 as MNHEY and CDR2 as SMNVEV (reference sequence). The CDR3 has 17 amino acids. The CDR3 DNA follows: TGTGCCAGCAACCCCTCAAGGTGGGGGGAGTCTTCAGATACGCAGTATTTT. Its translation is CASNPSRWGESSDTQYF.

Many counts were recorded for this clonotype. V usage is TRBV28 and J usage is TRBJ1-1; possibly TRBD1 for D (6 bases). Per the germline V gene, CDR1 is MDHEN and CDR2 is SYDVKM. The germline V and J ends were trimmed by 5 bases and 8 bases, with 12 bases remaining between them. This CDR3 contains 12 residues. Here the CDR3 reads CASSTYREEAFF. The CDR3 DNA reads TGTGCCAGCAGTACCTACAGGGAGGAAGCTTTCTTT.

This clonotype was seen many times. J is TRBJ2-3 and V is TRBV12-3 or TRBV12-4; D is uncertain. V shed 6 bases and J shed 9 bases, with 10 bases lying between them. The CDR3 is 11 amino acids. The CDR3 sequence: CASSRSRTQYF. The CDR3 DNA is TGTGCCAGCAGCCGATCTAGGACGCAGTATTTT.

The table lists this clonotype with many counts. The chain has TRBV12-3 or TRBV12-4 and TRBJ2-7; either TRBD1 or TRBD2 may supply D (5 bases each). There are 14 residues in the CDR3. Trimming took off 6 bases at V and 1 base at J, with 13 bases between the two ends. The CDR3: CASSRDGTSYEQYF. For the CDR3, the DNA is TGTGCCAGCAGCAGGGACGGAACATCCTACGAGCAGTACTTC.

Many counts were recorded for this clonotype. CDR3 DNA: TGTGCCAGCAGCTTAGCGGAAACCCGAGGTAGCACAGATACGCAGTATTTT. It is translated as CASSLAETRGSTDTQYF. V usage is TRBV7-8 and J usage is TRBJ2-3; D remains unclear. Trimming took off 0 bases at V and 0 bases at J, with 13 bases between the two ends. The V gene's germline CDR1 is SGHVS and CDR2 FQNEAQ. The CDR3 spans 17 residues.

The rearrangement uses TRBV29-1 and TRBJ1-1; D is perhaps TRBD1 (6 bases). There are 18 residues in the CDR3. Germline V gene data show CDR1 as SQVTM and CDR2 as ANQGSEA. V lost 1 base, J lost 0 bases, and 21 bases lay in between. CDR3 sequence reads: CSVEAADSRPDMNTEAFF. CDR3 bases: TGCAGCGTTGAAGCGGCGGACAGCCGTCCTGACATGAACACTGAAGCTTTCTTT.

In this sample, this clonotype turned up many times. The J gene is TRBJ2-1, the V gene TRBV5-6, with 10 bases aligning to TRBD2. The CDR3 is 16 amino acids. Trimming cost V 0 bases and J 7 bases; bases outside gene matches: 7. CDR1 SGHDT and CDR2 YYEEEE come from the germline V gene. CDR3: CASSLAASGGLNEQFF. CDR3 DNA sequence: TGTGCCAGCAGCTTGGCGGCTAGCGGGGGCTTGAATGAGCAGTTCTTC.

This clonotype has just a few counts. The chain carries TRBV20-1 and TRBJ2-1; the D is unclear. The CDR3 has 14 amino acids. Trimming stripped 0 bases from V and 2 bases from J, with 8 bases between. Germline values: CDR1 DFQATT, CDR2 SNEGSKA (reference sequence). CDR3 protein: CSARDPVAYNEQFF. In nucleotides, the CDR3 is TGCAGTGCTAGAGACCCTGTCGCCTACAATGAGCAGTTCTTC.

This clonotype was found many times. The chain carries TRBV28 and TRBJ1-1; weak D call: TRBD1 (6 bases). V was pared by 4 bases and J by 6 bases, with 18 bases between. This CDR3 contains 15 residues. Per germline, CDR1 MDHEN and CDR2 SYDVKM. CDR3: CASSSARGASSEAFF. Written as DNA, the CDR3 is TGTGCCAGCAGTTCCGCCAGGGGCGCTTCCTCTGAAGCTTTCTTT.

The chain joins TRBV5-5 to TRBJ2-7; D possibly corresponds to TRBD1 (6 bases). The length of the CDR3 is 15 residues. Germline lookup yields CDR1 SGHKS and CDR2 YYEKEE (reference sequence). Deletions cut 4 bases from V and 3 bases from J, with 17 bases between. The CDR3 is CASSSQDSRVYEQYF. The CDR3 DNA is TGTGCCAGCAGCAGCCAGGACAGTAGGGTCTACGAGCAGTACTTC.

The table lists this clonotype with many counts. The chain combines TRBV11-2 with TRBJ2-1; D is undetermined. Germline CDR1 SGHAT, CDR2 FQNNGV. Trimming stripped 1 base from V and 10 bases from J, with 8 bases between. This CDR3 region has 12 residues. This chain's CDR3 is CASSLAGVEQFF. CDR3 in DNA: TGTGCCAGCAGCTTAGCAGGAGTAGAGCAGTTCTTC.